These 25 T cell receptor beta chains were all obtained from the same sample, sequenced in a study of control samples from healthy donors and cancer patients (dated by TCRdb to about 2020). The library was obtained by the immunoSEQ multiplex PCR assay. TCRdb provides this immuneACCESS table in a form limited to in-frame rearrangements. Some clones are lacking; in checked studies, under half of them reflect an unresolved V gene, and why the rest are absent is not known. A total of roughly 120,000 clones appear in this sample, 91% of them only once. 6.5% to 9% of the sample rests with the top ten. Source material: blood. These receptors were collected from a young woman in good health.

The chain uses TRBV7-2 and TRBJ2-1; 9 positions match TRBD2. The CDR3 is made up of 15 amino acids. The germline CDR1 and CDR2 sequences are SGHTA and FQGNSA. Trimming took 0 bases from V and 6 from J; bases not matched to a gene: 3. The CDR3 DNA follows: TGTGCCAGCAGCTTAGCGGCTAGCGGGGCCAATGAGCAGTTCTTC. Encoded protein: CASSLAASGANEQFF.

The V gene is TRBV18, the J gene TRBJ2-1, with unresolved D. CDR3 length: 12 residues. Germline V CDR1 and CDR2: KGHSH, LQKENI. V was cut by 1 base and J by 8 bases, with 6 bases left in between. The CDR3 sequence is CASSPRRDEQFF. DNA of the CDR3: TGTGCCAGCTCACCACGACGAGATGAGCAGTTCTTC.

The V gene is TRBV27, the J gene TRBJ1-1; 7 bases are shared with TRBD1. The germline gives CDR1 MNHEY, CDR2 SMNVEV (reference sequence). The junction had 5 bases not matched to a gene; V was cut back by 6 bases and J by 1 base. This CDR3 is 14 amino acids long. The chain's CDR3 is CASSRRGGNTEAFF. The CDR3 DNA is TGTGCCAGCAGCCGCAGGGGGGGGAACACTGAAGCTTTCTTT.

V is TRBV5-1 and J is TRBJ2-3, with no clear D. Germline V gene sequence: CDR1 SGHRS, CDR2 YFSETQ. V was clipped by 0 bases and J by 6 bases, with 8 bases between them. The CDR3 runs 13 residues. The DNA for the CDR3 is TGCGCCAGCAGCTTGGCCGGGTTCGATACGCAGTATTTT. It specifies CASSLAGFDTQYF.

There are a few counts of this clone. This chain joins TRBV18 and TRBJ2-5; TRBD1 aligns across 7 bases. Trimming removed 0 bases from V and 5 bases from J; junction bases left unmatched: 9. Per the germline V gene, CDR1 is KGHSH and CDR2 is LQKENI. This CDR3 spans 16 amino acids. The CDR3 region is CASSPPSRGKGETQYF. The CDR3 DNA follows: TGTGCCAGCTCACCACCATCCAGGGGGAAAGGGGAGACCCAGTACTTC.

The V call is TRBV6-5, the J call TRBJ2-1, with D perhaps being TRBD1 or TRBD2 (7 bases each). CDR1 and CDR2 from the germline V gene are MNHEY and SVGAGI. The CDR3 runs to 15 residues. Trimming shortened V by 5 bases and J by 5 bases, and 16 bases separated the two germline ends. As DNA, the CDR3 is TGTGCCAGCAGTATCCAGGGGGGGACCAACAATGAGCAGTTCTTC. This translates into CASSIQGGTNNEQFF.

This chain links TRBV7-9 with TRBJ2-7, with TRBD2 as a possible D gene (6 bases). The CDR3 is 17 amino acids. Germline CDR1 and CDR2: SEHNR and FQNEAQ (reference sequence). Trimming pared 2 bases from V and 2 bases from J, leaving 19 bases between. As DNA, the CDR3 is TGTGCCAGCAGCTTATTCGTCGGGGAGGAACTAACCTACGAGCAGTACTTC. Its protein product is CASSLFVGEELTYEQYF.

The chain has TRBV7-2 and TRBJ2-5; 12 bases fit TRBD2. Per the germline V gene, CDR1 is SGHTA and CDR2 is FQGNSA. The CDR3 spans 19 residues. V lost 2 bases, J lost 4 bases, and 14 bases stayed unmatched. CDR3 residues: CASSLKGGLAGGPSETQYF. CDR3 nucleotide sequence: TGTGCCAGCAGCTTAAAGGGCGGGCTAGCGGGAGGGCCCTCAGAGACCCAGTACTTC.

Only one count was recorded for this clone. The J gene is TRBJ2-3, the V gene TRBV5-3; either TRBD1 or TRBD2 may supply D (5 bases each). TRBV5-3 is classed as an ORF, of uncertain function. The CDR3 contains 17 residues. V was shortened by 0 bases and J by 4 bases, with 18 bases between the two germline ends. The CDR3: CARSLVATPRDPDTQYF. Written as DNA, the CDR3 is TGTGCCAGAAGCTTGGTGGCAACACCCCGGGACCCAGATACGCAGTATTTT.

This chain joins TRBV7-2 and TRBJ2-7; 7 bases align to TRBD1. The CDR3 spans 14 residues. Germline trimming cut 4 bases from V and 3 bases from J; bases unmatched to any gene: 6. The V gene's germline CDR1 is SGHTA and CDR2 FQGNSA. The CDR3 here is CASSSTGLNYEQYF. The CDR3, as DNA: TGTGCCAGCAGCTCGACAGGGTTAAACTACGAGCAGTACTTC.

Here the CDR3 DNA reads TGTGCCTGGAGTGGGGCAGGGGGAACTGGCTACACCTTC. It yields the protein CAWSGAGGTGYTF. This chain uses TRBV30 with TRBJ1-2; 7 bases match TRBD1. Losses at the gene ends were 1 base for V and 7 bases for J; bases not matched to a gene: 6. Germline CDR1 reads GTSNPN; CDR2 reads SVGIG (reference sequence). The CDR3 has 13 amino acids.

This clone has just a few counts. The chain employs TRBV4-2 and TRBJ2-3; no definite D call. This CDR3 region has 13 residues. The germline gives CDR1 LGHNA, CDR2 YNFKEQ. V gave up 0 bases and J gave up 7 bases, with 8 bases separating them. The CDR3 bases are TGTGCCAGCAGCCAAGAGACTCGATATACGCAGTATTTT. As protein: CASSQETRYTQYF.

The chain has TRBV27 and TRBJ2-5, with D possibly being TRBD1 (5 bases). There are 16 residues in the CDR3. V dropped 4 bases and J dropped 3 bases, with 18 bases sitting between them. Germline CDR1 and CDR2: MNHEY and SMNVEV (reference sequence). CDR3 bases: TGTGCCAGCAGTTCCCAACGGGTGGGGCCCGAAGAGACCCAGTACTTC. Translated, it gives CASSSQRVGPEETQYF.

The chain joins TRBV9 to TRBJ2-1; D call uncertain. The CDR3 extends over 16 amino acids. Per the germline V gene, CDR1 is SGDLS and CDR2 is YYNGEE. V was clipped by 2 bases and J by 0 bases, with 12 bases between them. The CDR3 sequence: CASSVSASDSYNEQFF. DNA for the CDR3: TGTGCCAGCAGCGTTTCCGCGAGCGACTCCTACAATGAGCAGTTCTTC. Drawing the rest from reference TRBV9 and TRBJ2-1, the complete variable domain is DSGVTQTPKHLITATGQRVTLRCSPRSGDLSVYWYQQSLDQGLQFLIQYYNGEERAKGNILERFSAQQFPDLHSELNLSSLELGDSALYFCASSVSASDSYNEQFFGPGTRLTVL.

This sequence joins TRBV30 and TRBJ2-5; D unresolved. This CDR3 is built from 13 residues. The V and J ends lost 1 base and 6 bases respectively, with 12 bases between them. Germline-derived CDR1 and CDR2 are GTSNPN and SVGIG (reference sequence). DNA of the CDR3: TGTGCCTGGAGTGAAGGCGTTCGGAAGACCCAGTACTTC. This gives the protein CAWSEGVRKTQYF.

This CDR3 reads CASSQEDSGEGEQYF. CDR3 nucleotides: TGCGCCAGCAGCCAAGAGGACTCAGGGGAGGGCGAGCAGTACTTC. The chain couples TRBV4-3 to TRBJ2-7; possibly TRBD2 for D (7 bases). CDR1 and CDR2 (germline): LGHNA, YSLEER. The CDR3 consists of 15 residues. Trimming removed 0 bases from V and 6 bases from J, with 15 bases in between.

This clone was observed once. DNA for the CDR3: TGTGCCAGCGGGGGGGGGACAGATACGCAGTATTTT. This gives the protein CASGGGTDTQYF. The gene calls are TRBV28 and TRBJ2-3, with TRBD2 matching 7 bases. The CDR3 extends over 12 amino acids. V lost 8 bases to trimming and J lost 3 bases; unmatched junction nucleotides: 2. The germline V gene has CDR1 MDHEN and CDR2 SYDVKM.

The J gene is TRBJ1-3, the V gene TRBV18; D unresolved. The germline V and J ends were trimmed by 3 bases and 0 bases, with 9 bases remaining between them. Germline CDR1 KGHSH, CDR2 LQKENI. This CDR3 is 15 amino acids long. CDR3 DNA sequence: TGTGCCAGCTCACCGTCAGACCTCTCTGGAAACACCATATATTTT. Protein product: CASSPSDLSGNTIYF.

The V call is TRBV4-2, the J call TRBJ2-1; 8 bases align to TRBD2. Germline V CDR1 and CDR2: LGHNA, YNFKEQ. V shed 5 bases, J shed 0 bases, and the junction held 9 bases outside the gene matches. The CDR3 sequence is 17 residues long. The CDR3 DNA reads TGTGCCAGCAGCAAAGCCACAACTAGCGGCTCCTACAATGAGCAGTTCTTC. Protein sequence: CASSKATTSGSYNEQFF.

In its sample, this clone was seen a few times. The CDR3 bases are TGTGCCACCAGCAGAGGGACAGGGGGTCTCCTGAACATTCAGTACTTC. Protein: CATSRGTGGLLNIQYF. This rearrangement joins TRBV15 to TRBJ2-4, with 10 bases matching TRBD1. Germline CDR1 LNHNV, CDR2 YYDKDF (reference sequence). CDR3 length: 16 amino acids. The J segment lost 7 bases and the V segment lost 1 base, leaving 7 bases of the junction unmatched.

The CDR3: CATREEQGYTF. CDR3 in DNA: TGTGCCACCCGTGAGGAACAGGGCTACACCTTC. The V call is TRBV6-6, the J call TRBJ1-2, with D unresolved. This CDR3 is built from 11 residues. The germline CDR1 and CDR2 sequences are MNHNY and SVGAGI (reference sequence). Trimming left V 10 bases short and J 8 bases short, with 14 bases between.

The rearrangement links TRBV5-1 to TRBJ1-4; D perhaps matches TRBD1 (6 bases). The V and J ends lost 4 bases and 5 bases respectively, with 15 bases between them. Germline V CDR1 and CDR2: SGHRS, YFSETQ. The CDR3 spans 15 residues. In DNA, the CDR3 is TGCGCCAGCAGCCCAGGGAGGGGGTTGAATGAAAAACTGTTTTTT. It yields the protein CASSPGRGLNEKLFF.

CDR3 in DNA: TGTGCCAGCAGGTACCGACTAGCGGGTGCCAATGAGCAGTTCTTC. It specifies CASRYRLAGANEQFF. V is TRBV7-2 and J is TRBJ2-1, with TRBD2 identical over 10 bases. The CDR3 is 15 amino acids. The germline V gene encodes CDR1 SGHTA and CDR2 FQGNSA. The V gene end was trimmed by 6 bases and the J gene end by 6 bases; junction bases not matched to a gene: 8.

The V gene is TRBV3-1 (or the pseudogene TRBV3-2), the J gene TRBJ2-3; TRBD2 agrees at 12 bases. The CDR3 contains 16 residues. Trimming at V came to 6 bases and at J to 1 base, leaving 5 bases not matched to a gene. CDR1 is LGHDT, CDR2 YNNKEL, per germline (reference sequence). The CDR3 DNA sequence: TGTGCCAGCAGAACTAGCGGGGGGTCTCGCACAGATACGCAGTATTTT. The encoded protein is CASRTSGGSRTDTQYF.

The chain is built from TRBV4-2 and TRBJ1-5, with 7 bases fitting TRBD1. The germline CDR1 and CDR2 sequences are LGHNA and YNFKEQ. After removal of 0 bases from V and 5 bases from J, the junction contained 4 bases not matched to a gene. This CDR3 contains 15 residues. CDR3 sequence (DNA): TGTGCCAGCAGCCAAGAAGGGGGCAGGGATCAGCCCCAGCATTTT. It codes for CASSQEGGRDQPQHF.